The rows below give T cell receptor beta chains drawn from one sample of a study of blood T cell repertoires in COVID-19. Only in-frame clones appear in the TCRdb table, and some are missing; sequencing was by immunoSEQ multiplex PCR. The sample contains 150,000 to 250,000 clones, approximately 80% of which appear only once. The source material was peripheral blood. These receptors came from a human donor with acute or convalescent COVID-19. The donor label of this sample is uncertain. CDR3s include the opening cysteine and the closing phenylalanine or tryptophan. A D gene is named only where the DNA matches it firmly. Some rows mark clone size as missing; the rest say once, few, many or name a class of expanded clone.

>.|TRBV3-1/TRBV3-2|.|TRBJ2-7
TGTGCCAGCAGCCAAGACCCCAGATTTACCTACGAGCAGTACTTC
CASSQDPRFTYEQYF
>TRBD1|TRBV5-1|.|TRBJ2-3
TGCGCCAGCAGCCTGCTGGGGACAGGGTTCACAGATACGCAGTATTTT
CASSLLGTGFTDTQYF
>TRBD2|TRBV5-8|.|TRBJ2-5
TGTGCCAGCAGCTTGGGGCTAGCGGTAGAGACCCAGTACTTC
CASSLGLAVETQYF
>TRBD1|TRBV5-1|.|TRBJ1-1
TGCGCCAGCAAAGTTTCCCCGGGACAGGAATCTGAAGCTTTCTTT
CASKVSPGQESEAFF
>.|TRBV6-2/TRBV6-3|.|TRBJ1-5
TGTGCCAGCAGTTACACCCAGACTGGCAATCAGCCCCAGCATTTT
CASSYTQTGNQPQHF
>.|TRBV19|.|TRBJ2-1
TGTGCCAGTAGTACGTGGAGAAATGAGCAGTTCTTC
CASSTWRNEQFF
>TRBD1|TRBV7-9|.|TRBJ1-2
TGTGCCAGCAGCTTGGTTGACAGGGATGGCTACACCTTC
CASSLVDRDGYTF
>TRBD2|TRBV15|.|TRBJ2-3
TGTGCCACCAGCAAGGGACTAGCGGGAGGGTCAGATACGCAGTATTTT
CATSKGLAGGSDTQYF
>.|TRBV19|.|TRBJ1-4
TGTGCCAGTAGTATAGGAAAAATGAGTCCTAATGAAAAACTGTTTTTT
CASSIGKMSPNEKLFF
>.|TRBV19|.|TRBJ2-5
TGTGCCAGTAGTCCGGATTACTTCGGACAGAGCCAAGAGACCCAGTACTTC
CASSPDYFGQSQETQYF
>.|TRBV7-2|.|TRBJ1-2
TGTGCCAGCAGCTTAACCGGGTATGGCTACACCTTC
CASSLTGYGYTF
>TRBD2|TRBV7-3|few|TRBJ2-2
TGTGCCAGCAGGATGGGAGGGCCTAGCACCGGGGAGCTGTTTTTT
CASRMGGPSTGELFF
>.|TRBV10-3|.|TRBJ2-7
TGTGCCATCGGGAGGGGGACTGCGTACTACGAGCAGTACTTC
CAIGRGTAYYEQYF
>TRBD2|TRBV24-1|.|TRBJ2-1
TGTGCCACCAGTGGACTAGCGGGTGCTGCGCATAACAATGAGCAGTTCTTC
CATSGLAGAAHNNEQFF
>TRBD1|TRBV5-4|many|TRBJ2-7
TGTGCCGGAGAGGACAGGGTGAAAAACGAGCAGTACTTC
CAGEDRVKNEQYF
>TRBD1|TRBV27|.|TRBJ2-7
TGTGCCAGCAGTCAGCCGGGGACAGGGTTATACGAGCAGTACTTC
CASSQPGTGLYEQYF
>TRBD2|TRBV6-5|.|TRBJ2-1
TGTGCCAGCAGGCGAACTAGCGGGCCCGACAATGAGCAGTTCTTC
CASRRTSGPDNEQFF
>TRBD1|TRBV10-3|.|TRBJ1-1
TGTGCCATCAGTGGGTTGGGACAGACCACTGAAGCTTTCTTT
CAISGLGQTTEAFF
>TRBD2|TRBV4-1|.|TRBJ2-1
TGCGCCAGCAGCCCTAAGACGCTAGCGGGATTTGGGAATGAGCAGTTCTTC
CASSPKTLAGFGNEQFF
>TRBD2|TRBV19|.|TRBJ2-7
TGTGCCAGTAGTATGGACCCTAGCGGGAGTTACGAGCAGTACTTC
CASSMDPSGSYEQYF
>.|TRBV6-5|.|TRBJ1-5
TGTGCCAGCGCACTGAGCGGAGCGAGCAATCAGCCCCAGCATTTT
CASALSGASNQPQHF
>.|TRBV19|.|TRBJ2-5
TGTGCCAGTAGTATAGGGACTCGGCGCGGGGAGACCCAGTACTTC
CASSIGTRRGETQYF
>TRBD1|TRBV6-5|.|TRBJ2-7
TGTGCCAGCAGTCCACGGACAGGCACCTACGAGCAGTACTTC
CASSPRTGTYEQYF
>.|TRBV7-9|.|TRBJ1-2
TGTGCCAGCAGCTTACAGAACTATGGCTACACCTTC
CASSLQNYGYTF